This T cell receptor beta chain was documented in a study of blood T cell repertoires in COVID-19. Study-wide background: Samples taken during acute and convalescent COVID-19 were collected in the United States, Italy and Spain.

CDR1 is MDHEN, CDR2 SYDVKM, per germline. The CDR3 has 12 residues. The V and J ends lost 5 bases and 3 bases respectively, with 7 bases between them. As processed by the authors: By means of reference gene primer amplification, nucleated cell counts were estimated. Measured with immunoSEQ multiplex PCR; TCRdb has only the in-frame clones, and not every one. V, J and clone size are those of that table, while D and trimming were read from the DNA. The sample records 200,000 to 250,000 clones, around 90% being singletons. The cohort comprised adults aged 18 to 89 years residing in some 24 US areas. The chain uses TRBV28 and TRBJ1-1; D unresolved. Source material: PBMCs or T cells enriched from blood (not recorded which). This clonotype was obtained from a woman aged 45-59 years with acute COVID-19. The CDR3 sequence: CASSILYTEAFF. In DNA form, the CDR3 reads TGTGCCAGCAGTATCCTCTACACTGAAGCTTTCTTT. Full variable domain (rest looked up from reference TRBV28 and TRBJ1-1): DVKVTQSSRYLVKRTGEKVFLECVQDMDHENMFWYRQDPGLGLRLIYFSYDVKMKEKGDIPEGYSVSREKKERFSLILESASTNQTSMYLCASSILYTEAFFGQGTRLTVV.